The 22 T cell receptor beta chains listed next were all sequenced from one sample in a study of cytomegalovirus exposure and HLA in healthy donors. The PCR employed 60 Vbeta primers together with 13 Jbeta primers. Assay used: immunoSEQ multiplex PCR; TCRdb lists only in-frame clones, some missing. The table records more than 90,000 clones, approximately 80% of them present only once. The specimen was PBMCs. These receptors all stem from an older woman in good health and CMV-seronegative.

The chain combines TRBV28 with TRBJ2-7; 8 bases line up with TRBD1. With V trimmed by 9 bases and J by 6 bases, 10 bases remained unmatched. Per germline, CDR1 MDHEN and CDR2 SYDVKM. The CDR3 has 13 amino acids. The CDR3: CASAGTGRFEQYF. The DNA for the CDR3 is TGTGCCAGTGCCGGGACAGGACGTTTCGAGCAGTACTTC.

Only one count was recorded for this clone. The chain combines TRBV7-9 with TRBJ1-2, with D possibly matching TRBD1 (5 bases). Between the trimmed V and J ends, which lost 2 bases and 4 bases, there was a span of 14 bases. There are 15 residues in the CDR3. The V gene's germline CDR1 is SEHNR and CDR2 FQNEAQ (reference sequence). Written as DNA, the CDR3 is TGTGCCAGCAGCTTAATGCAGGGAGGGAGCTATGGCTACACCTTC. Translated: CASSLMQGGSYGYTF.

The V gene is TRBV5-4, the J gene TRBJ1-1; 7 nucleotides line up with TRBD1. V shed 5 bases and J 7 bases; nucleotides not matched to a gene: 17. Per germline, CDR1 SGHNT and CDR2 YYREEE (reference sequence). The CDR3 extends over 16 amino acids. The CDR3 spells CASSYDPGQPSGEAFF. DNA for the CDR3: TGTGCCAGCAGTTACGATCCGGGACAGCCGTCAGGTGAAGCTTTCTTT.

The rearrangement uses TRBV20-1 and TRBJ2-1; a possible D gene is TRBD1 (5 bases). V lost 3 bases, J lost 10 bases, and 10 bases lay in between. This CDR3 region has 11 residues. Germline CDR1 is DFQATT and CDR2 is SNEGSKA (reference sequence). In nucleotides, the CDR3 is TGCAGTGCTAGTCAGGGCGTCGAGCAGTTCTTC. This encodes CSASQGVEQFF.

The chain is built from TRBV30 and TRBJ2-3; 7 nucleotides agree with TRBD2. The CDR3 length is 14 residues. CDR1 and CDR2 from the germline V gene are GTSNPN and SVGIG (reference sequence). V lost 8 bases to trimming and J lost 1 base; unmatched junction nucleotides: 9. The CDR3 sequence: CAGEGNVGTDTQYF. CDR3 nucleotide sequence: TGTGCCGGGGAGGGGAACGTGGGCACAGATACGCAGTATTTT.

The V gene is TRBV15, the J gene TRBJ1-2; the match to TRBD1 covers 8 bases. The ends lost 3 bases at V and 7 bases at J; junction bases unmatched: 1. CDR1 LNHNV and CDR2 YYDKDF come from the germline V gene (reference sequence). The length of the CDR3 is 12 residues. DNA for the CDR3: TGTGCCACCAGCAGGGACAGGGCTGGCTACACCTTC. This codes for CATSRDRAGYTF.

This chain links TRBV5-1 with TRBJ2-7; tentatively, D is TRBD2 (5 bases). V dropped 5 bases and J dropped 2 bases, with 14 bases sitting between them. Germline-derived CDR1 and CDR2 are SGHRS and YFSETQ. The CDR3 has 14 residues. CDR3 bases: TGCGCCAGCAGATGGCAACCGGGAACCTACGAGCAGTACTTC. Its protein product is CASRWQPGTYEQYF.

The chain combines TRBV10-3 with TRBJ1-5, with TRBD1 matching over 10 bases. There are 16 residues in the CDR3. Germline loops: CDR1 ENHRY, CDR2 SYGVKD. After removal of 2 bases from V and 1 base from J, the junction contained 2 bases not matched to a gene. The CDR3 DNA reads TGTGCCATCAGTGAGCGGACAGGGGGAAGCAATCAGCCCCAGCATTTT. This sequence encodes CAISERTGGSNQPQHF.

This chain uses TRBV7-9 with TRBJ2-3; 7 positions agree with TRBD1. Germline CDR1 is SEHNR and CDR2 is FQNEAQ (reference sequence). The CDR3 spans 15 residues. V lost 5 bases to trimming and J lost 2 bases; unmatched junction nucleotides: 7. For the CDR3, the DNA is TGTGCCAGCAGCCTGACAGGGCAGTACACAGATACGCAGTATTTT. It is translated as CASSLTGQYTDTQYF.

The CDR3 reads CASSLSRQGNYEQYF. CDR3 DNA: TGCGCCAGCAGCTTGTCCCGACAGGGTAACTACGAGCAGTACTTC. V gene TRBV5-1 combines with J gene TRBJ2-7, with 7 bases lining up with TRBD1. CDR1 SGHRS and CDR2 YFSETQ come from the germline V gene. The CDR3 is made up of 15 amino acids. Trimming took 1 base from V and 3 from J; bases not matched to a gene: 7.

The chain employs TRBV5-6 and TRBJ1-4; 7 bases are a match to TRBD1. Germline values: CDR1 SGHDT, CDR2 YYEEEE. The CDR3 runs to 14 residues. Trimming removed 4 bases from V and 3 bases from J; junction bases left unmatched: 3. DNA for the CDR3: TGTGCCAGCAGCGCAGGGACAGCTAATGAAAAACTGTTTTTT. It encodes CASSAGTANEKLFF. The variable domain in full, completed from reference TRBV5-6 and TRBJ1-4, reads DAGVTQSPTHLIKTRGQQVTLRCSPKSGHDTVSWYQQALGQGPQFIFQYYEEEERQRGNFPDRFSGHQFPNYSSELNVNALLLGDSALYLCASSAGTANEKLFFGSGTQLSVL.

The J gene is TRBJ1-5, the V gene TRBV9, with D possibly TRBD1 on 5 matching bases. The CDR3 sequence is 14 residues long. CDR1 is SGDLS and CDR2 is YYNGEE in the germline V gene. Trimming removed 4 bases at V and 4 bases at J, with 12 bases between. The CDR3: CASSPGTVNQPQHF. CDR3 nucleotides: TGTGCCAGCAGCCCCGGGACTGTGAATCAGCCCCAGCATTTT.

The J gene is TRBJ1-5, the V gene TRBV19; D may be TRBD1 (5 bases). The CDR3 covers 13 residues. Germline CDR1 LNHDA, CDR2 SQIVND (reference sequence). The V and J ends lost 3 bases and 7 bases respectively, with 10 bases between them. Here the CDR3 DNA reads TGTGCCAGTAGTATCCAGGGTGGGCAGCCCCAGCATTTT. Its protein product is CASSIQGGQPQHF.

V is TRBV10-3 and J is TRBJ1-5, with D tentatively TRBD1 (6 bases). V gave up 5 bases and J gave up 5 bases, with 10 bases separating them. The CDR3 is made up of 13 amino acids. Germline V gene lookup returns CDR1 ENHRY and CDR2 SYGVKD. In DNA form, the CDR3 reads TGTGCCATCAGTTCGGACAGAGATCAGCCCCAGCATTTT. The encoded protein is CAISSDRDQPQHF.

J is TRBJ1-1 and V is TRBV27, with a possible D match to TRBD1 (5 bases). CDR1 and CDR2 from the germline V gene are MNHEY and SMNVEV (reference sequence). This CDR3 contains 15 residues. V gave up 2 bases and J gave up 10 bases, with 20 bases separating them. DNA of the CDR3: TGTGCCAGCAGTTTAGGGCGGGGCGTAGGACCTGGAGCTTTCTTT. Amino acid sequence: CASSLGRGVGPGAFF.

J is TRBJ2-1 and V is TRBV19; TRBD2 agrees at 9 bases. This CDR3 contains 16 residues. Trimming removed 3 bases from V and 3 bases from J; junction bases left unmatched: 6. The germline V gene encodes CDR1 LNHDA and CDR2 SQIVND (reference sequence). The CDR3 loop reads CASSISGGRGYNEQFF. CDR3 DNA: TGTGCCAGTAGTATCAGTGGCGGGAGGGGCTACAATGAGCAGTTCTTC.

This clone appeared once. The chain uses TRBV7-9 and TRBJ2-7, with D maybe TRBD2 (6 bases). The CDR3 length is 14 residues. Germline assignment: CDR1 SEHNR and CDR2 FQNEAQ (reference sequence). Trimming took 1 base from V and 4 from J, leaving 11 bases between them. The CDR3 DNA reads TGTGCCAGCAGCTTAGAGGGGAGGCAGTACGAGCAGTACTTC. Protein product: CASSLEGRQYEQYF.

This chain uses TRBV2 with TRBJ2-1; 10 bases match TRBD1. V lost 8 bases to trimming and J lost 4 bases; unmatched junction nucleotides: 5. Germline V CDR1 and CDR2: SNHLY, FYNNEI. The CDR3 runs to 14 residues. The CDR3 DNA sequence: TGTGCCAGCGCGACAGGGGGCTTATACAATGAGCAGTTCTTC. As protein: CASATGGLYNEQFF. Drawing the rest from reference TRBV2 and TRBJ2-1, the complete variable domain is EPEVTQTPSHQVTQMGQEVILRCVPISNHLYFYWYRQILGQKVEFLVSFYNNEISEKSEIFDDQFSVERPDGSNFTLKIRSTKLEDSAMYFCASATGGLYNEQFFGPGTRLTVL.

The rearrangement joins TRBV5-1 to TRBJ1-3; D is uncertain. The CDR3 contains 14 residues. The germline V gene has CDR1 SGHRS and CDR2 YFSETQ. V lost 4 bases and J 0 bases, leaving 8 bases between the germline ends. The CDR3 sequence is CASSPSYSGNTIYF. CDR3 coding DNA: TGCGCCAGCAGCCCTAGCTACTCTGGAAACACCATATATTTT.

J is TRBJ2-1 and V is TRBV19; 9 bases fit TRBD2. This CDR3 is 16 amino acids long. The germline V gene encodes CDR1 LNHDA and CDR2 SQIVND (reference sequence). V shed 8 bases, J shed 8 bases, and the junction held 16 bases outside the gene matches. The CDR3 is CASRQGGLAGLHEQFF. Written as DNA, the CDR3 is TGTGCCAGTCGGCAAGGAGGGCTAGCGGGACTCCATGAGCAGTTCTTC.

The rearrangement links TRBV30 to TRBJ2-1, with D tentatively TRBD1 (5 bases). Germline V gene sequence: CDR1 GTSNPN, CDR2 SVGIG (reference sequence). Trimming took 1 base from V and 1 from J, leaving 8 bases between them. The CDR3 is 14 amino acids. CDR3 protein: CAWSGGGSYNEQFF. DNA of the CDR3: TGTGCCTGGAGTGGGGGCGGTTCCTACAATGAGCAGTTCTTC.

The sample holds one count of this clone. The CDR3 DNA reads as TGTGCCAGCAGTTCCGGGGGGGGGTTGGCCTACGAGCAGTACTTC. It specifies CASSSGGGLAYEQYF. The chain recombines TRBV6-5 with TRBJ2-7; 8 positions agree with TRBD2. Looked up from germline, CDR1 is MNHEY and CDR2 is SVGAGI. The CDR3 sequence is 15 residues long. V lost 4 bases and J lost 2; bases outside the gene matches: 7.